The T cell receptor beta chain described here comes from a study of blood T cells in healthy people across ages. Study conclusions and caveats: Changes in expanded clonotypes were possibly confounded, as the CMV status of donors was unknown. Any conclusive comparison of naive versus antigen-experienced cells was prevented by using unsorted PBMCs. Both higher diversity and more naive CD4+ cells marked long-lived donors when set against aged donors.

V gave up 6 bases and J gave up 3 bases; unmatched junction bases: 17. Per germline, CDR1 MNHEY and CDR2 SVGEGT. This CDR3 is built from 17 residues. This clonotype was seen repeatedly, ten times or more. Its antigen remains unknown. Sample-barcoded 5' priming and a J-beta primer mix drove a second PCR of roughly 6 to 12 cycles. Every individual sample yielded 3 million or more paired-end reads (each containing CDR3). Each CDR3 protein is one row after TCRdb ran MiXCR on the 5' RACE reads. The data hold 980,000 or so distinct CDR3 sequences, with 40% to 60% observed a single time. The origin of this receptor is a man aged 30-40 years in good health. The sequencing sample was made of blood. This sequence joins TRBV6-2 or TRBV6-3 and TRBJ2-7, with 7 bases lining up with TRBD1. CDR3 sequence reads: CASRTLFAPTGDYEQYF. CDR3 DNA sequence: TGTGCCAGCAGGACCCTTTTCGCCCCCACAGGGGACTACGAGCAGTACTTC.